One and the same sample provided the 18 T cell receptor beta chains below, sequenced in a study of control samples from healthy donors and cancer patients. Method: immunoSEQ multiplex PCR; TCRdb's copy keeps in-frame clones and lacks some. This table has 130,000 to 150,000 clones, 80% to 95% appearing once. Sequencing input: blood. Receptors were obtained from a man aged 18-30 years in good health.

The V and J genes are TRBV9 and TRBJ1-5; D is unclear. V gave up 0 bases and J gave up 5 bases, with 6 bases separating them. The V gene's germline CDR1 is SGDLS and CDR2 YYNGEE. CDR3 length equals 13 residues. The CDR3 region has the DNA TGTGCCAGCAGCGTAGACATCGATCAGCCCCAGCATTTT. Translating gives CASSVDIDQPQHF.

The chain carries TRBV24-1 and TRBJ2-3, with 8 bases matching TRBD2. The CDR3 loop spans 16 amino acids. The J segment lost 6 bases and the V segment lost 0 bases, leaving 7 bases of the junction unmatched. CDR1 and CDR2 from the germline V gene are KGHDR and SFDVKD. CDR3 amino acids: CATSDLPASGRDTQYF. The CDR3 DNA reads as TGTGCCACCAGTGATTTGCCGGCTAGCGGGCGGGATACGCAGTATTTT.

The chain uses TRBV27 and TRBJ1-1; 8 bases agree with TRBD1. The CDR3 runs 15 residues. Germline V gene sequence: CDR1 MNHEY, CDR2 SMNVEV (reference sequence). Germline trimming cut 3 bases from V and 3 bases from J; bases unmatched to any gene: 6. CDR3 nucleotides: TGTGCCAGCAGTTTCGGGACAGGCGTGGACACTGAAGCTTTCTTT. It specifies CASSFGTGVDTEAFF.

This clone was seen only once. This sequence joins TRBV4-2 and TRBJ1-1; the D gene is possibly TRBD1 (6 bases). Looked up from germline, CDR1 is LGHNA and CDR2 is YNFKEQ. The V end lost 1 base, the J end lost 1 base, and 10 bases lay between the germline ends. The CDR3 has 15 amino acids. The CDR3 nucleotides read TGTGCCAGCAGCCAAGTTTTGGACAGGAACACTGAAGCTTTCTTT. Its protein is CASSQVLDRNTEAFF.

The CDR3 sequence: CASSSGPGEQFF. For the CDR3, the DNA is TGTGCCAGCAGCTCGGGACCGGGAGAGCAGTTCTTC. The V call is TRBV11-3, the J call TRBJ2-1; D may match TRBD1 or TRBD2 (5 bases each). With 4 bases removed from V and 10 bases from J, the gap between germline ends came to 11 bases. The CDR3 contains 12 residues. From germline, CDR1 is SGHNT and CDR2 YENEEA.

The J gene is TRBJ2-3, the V gene TRBV30, with 7 bases lining up with TRBD2. Germline CDR1 GTSNPN, CDR2 SVGIG (reference sequence). V lost 8 bases and J lost 0; bases outside the gene matches: 11. The CDR3 contains 15 residues. The CDR3 nucleotides read TGTGCCCGATCAGCGGGGCCCGGTAGCACAGATACGCAGTATTTT. It yields the protein CARSAGPGSTDTQYF.

The chain is built from TRBV4-3 and TRBJ2-1; D not certain. Germline CDR1 and CDR2: LGHNA and YSLEER. V was clipped by 0 bases and J by 7 bases, with 7 bases between them. There are 13 residues in the CDR3. The CDR3 region is CASSQEPGNEQFF. CDR3 sequence (DNA): TGCGCCAGCAGCCAAGAGCCCGGGAATGAGCAGTTCTTC.

V is TRBV5-1 and J is TRBJ2-7, with 8 positions matching TRBD2. Germline lookup yields CDR1 SGHRS and CDR2 YFSETQ. V shed 3 bases and J 0 bases; nucleotides not matched to a gene: 17. The CDR3 loop spans 19 amino acids. The CDR3 DNA is TGCGCCAGCAGCTCGCAAGGATCCGGGACTAGGGCTAGCTCCTACGAGCAGTACTTC. It encodes CASSSQGSGTRASSYEQYF. The complete variable domain, with remaining parts taken from reference TRBV5-1 and TRBJ2-7, reads KAGVTQTPRYLIKTRGQQVTLSCSPISGHRSVSWYQQTPGQGLQFLFEYFSETQRNKGNFPGRFSGRQFSNSRSEMNVSTLELGDSALYLCASSSQGSGTRASSYEQYFGPGTRLTVT.

The chain recombines TRBV6-6 with TRBJ2-2; D possibly matches TRBD1 or TRBD2 (5 bases each). Germline V gives CDR1 MNHNY, CDR2 SVGAGI (reference sequence). Trimming removed 10 bases at V and 7 bases at J, with 19 bases between. The CDR3 loop spans 14 amino acids. CDR3 in DNA: TGTGCCATCACACTCGGGGCCCTTTACGGGGAGCTGTTTTTT. It yields the protein CAITLGALYGELFF.

This chain uses TRBV4-1 with TRBJ2-2, with D perhaps TRBD1 or TRBD2 (6 bases each). The germline V gene has CDR1 MGHRA and CDR2 YSYEKL. With 0 bases removed from V and 3 bases from J, the gap between germline ends came to 14 bases. CDR3 length: 17 amino acids. The CDR3 spells CASSQDVHREDTGELFF. The CDR3 nucleotides read TGCGCCAGCAGCCAAGACGTCCACAGGGAGGACACCGGGGAGCTGTTTTTT.

This chain joins TRBV15 and TRBJ2-7; 7 bases map to TRBD1. V gave up 0 bases and J gave up 6 bases; unmatched junction bases: 14. The CDR3 spans 17 residues. Per germline, CDR1 LNHNV and CDR2 YYDKDF (reference sequence). CDR3 in amino acids: CATSRDWGQIRPGEQYF. For the CDR3, the DNA is TGTGCCACCAGCAGAGATTGGGGACAGATCCGCCCGGGCGAGCAGTACTTC.

The rearrangement links TRBV19 to TRBJ2-7, with 9 bases fitting TRBD1. This CDR3 spans 13 amino acids. Per germline, CDR1 LNHDA and CDR2 SQIVND (reference sequence). After removal of 6 bases from V and 5 bases from J, the junction contained 5 bases not matched to a gene. The CDR3 DNA is TGTGCCAGTAGCCCTACAGGGGGCAACGAGCAGTACTTC. Protein product: CASSPTGGNEQYF.

The chain links TRBV7-9 to TRBJ2-1; TRBD1 aligns across 11 bases. This CDR3 has 15 amino acids. Germline V CDR1 and CDR2: SEHNR, FQNEAQ (reference sequence). Trimming removed 3 bases from V and 5 bases from J; junction bases left unmatched: 3. CDR3 sequence: CASSFRGQGDNEQFF. The DNA for the CDR3 is TGTGCCAGCAGCTTCCGGGGACAGGGGGACAATGAGCAGTTCTTC.

CDR3 region: CASSGSGGSKYEQYF. The CDR3 bases are TGTGCCAGCAGCGGTTCGGGCGGGAGTAAGTACGAGCAGTACTTC. The rearrangement uses TRBV7-6 and TRBJ2-7, with TRBD2 matching 7 bases. Germline CDR1 and CDR2: SGHVS and FNYEAQ. The V gene end was trimmed by 5 bases and the J gene end by 4 bases; junction bases not matched to a gene: 11. CDR3 size: 15 residues.

This rearrangement joins TRBV12-1 to TRBJ2-2; the listed D gene, TRBD1, was not tested against the DNA. TRBV12-1 constitutes a pseudogene. The CDR3 is 17 amino acids. CDR3 loop: CASCPGTGLRYTGELFF. CDR3 DNA: TGTGCCAGTTGTCCCGGGACAGGGCTTCGTTACACCGGGGAGCTGTTTTTT.

V usage is TRBV5-4 and J usage is TRBJ1-2; a weak D match, TRBD1 (5 bases). Trimming took 1 base from V and 2 from J, leaving 9 bases between them. CDR1 is SGHNT and CDR2 is YYREEE in the germline V gene (reference sequence). CDR3 length: 14 amino acids. The DNA of the CDR3 is TGTGCCAGCAGCTTGACAGGAGCGAACTATGGCTACACCTTC. Translating gives CASSLTGANYGYTF.

V gene TRBV3-1 (or the pseudogene TRBV3-2) combines with J gene TRBJ1-5; D uncertain. The V gene lost 1 base and the J gene lost 1 base, with 8 bases spanning the gap. This CDR3 has 15 amino acids. Germline-derived CDR1 and CDR2 are LGHDT and YNNKEL (reference sequence). Here the CDR3 reads CASSQGPQSNQPQHF. CDR3 in DNA: TGTGCCAGCAGCCAAGGCCCCCAAAGCAATCAGCCCCAGCATTTT.

This chain uses TRBV3-1 (or the pseudogene TRBV3-2) with TRBJ2-7, with 13 bases fitting TRBD2. CDR3 length: 16 residues. V lost 1 base and J lost 3; bases outside the gene matches: 3. Germline V gene sequence: CDR1 LGHDT, CDR2 YNNKEL (reference sequence). The CDR3 loop reads CASSQGLAGGHYEQYF. For the CDR3, the DNA is TGTGCCAGCAGCCAAGGACTAGCGGGGGGCCACTACGAGCAGTACTTC.